This TCR beta chain was sequenced during a study of persistence of HIV-infected CD4 T cells (dated by TCRdb to 2018 to 2021). Broadly, across the study: The median time the participants had spent on suppressive ART was over 7 years. Peripheral blood samples of up to roughly 180 mL were obtained at multiple time points, with the exception of two participants, for whom leukapheresis was performed at a single time point. The study isolated CMV- and HIV-1 Gag-responding CD4+ T cells from ART-treated individuals to examine antigen-driven clonal expansion of HIV-1-infected cells. The clonality of all cells in each sorted population was assessed by TCRbeta sequencing, whereas the clonality of infected cells was assessed by proviral sequencing. In the cross-participant TCR cluster analysis, about 8 participants were included for CMV and 7 participants were included for Gag. The paper's findings and limits, for the study overall: TCR oligoclonality correlated with proviral oligoclonality within the same sorted populations. Antigen-responding cells were enriched for expanded CDR3beta sequences that were degenerate, which suggests that CD4+ responses to CMV and Gag underwent convergent selection. Only a small number of individuals took part in the study, and the range of antigens tested was limited. TCRbeta richness in CMV- and Gag-responding cells was significantly lower than in anti-CD3/anti-CD28-responding cells; CMV-responding cells had higher oligoclonality than CD3/CD28-stimulated and Gag-responding cells. Restriction of bulk TCR analyses to the rare CMV-responding cells that actually carried HIV-1 proviruses was not possible.

The treatment or condition label, as the study defines it: suppressive antiretroviral therapy. Lysates of CMV-infected fibroblasts at approximately 9.6 ug/mL were used to stimulate the cells. Responding CD4+ T cells were sorted by upregulation of both CD40 ligand and CD69. HIV-1-infected adults in whom suppressive ART had been started during chronic infection were enrolled as participants. Plasma HIV-1 RNA had been undetectable (below 50 copies/mL) in participants for at least 4 years. To be included, participants needed a CD4+ T cell count above 400 cells/uL and a positive CMV serology. Before stimulation, PBMCs were isolated using density centrifugation and then depleted of CD8+ T cells. CD8-depleted PBMCs were stimulated for 15 to 20 hours with anti-CD28/CD49d costimulation, CD40-blocking antibody and enfuvirtide to prevent new infections. Cell sorting was done on a Beckman Coulter MoFlo Legacy or XDP sorter, and dead cells were excluded with propidium iodide. The QIAamp DNA Mini Kit was used for genomic DNA extraction from samples above one million cells, and the Quick-DNA Microprep Kit was used otherwise.

TCRbeta repertoires were sequenced from genomic DNA with the immunoSEQ hsTCRB assay version 4 in survey mode. For TCRbeta sequencing, genomic DNA was diluted to 8 to 10 ng/uL, with up to 1 ug used per sample. Under the source paper's analysis protocol: TCRbeta data analysis was done in ImmunoSeq Analyzer 3.0, and diversity was calculated on productive nucleotide rearrangements. Lower-bound TCR diversity was estimated with the improved Chao index, and clonality with the Gini coefficient using the Immunarch R package. When different nucleotide rearrangements encoded the same CDR3beta amino acid sequence, each rearrangement was treated as a distinct clonotype. Differential abundance analysis identified TCRbeta sequences significantly enriched in antigen-responding cells relative to anti-CD3/anti-CD28-activated cells. GLIPH2 clustered TCRs by predicted peptide-MHC specificity, both within individual participants and across merged participant data sets. Here the immuneACCESS table is served through TCRdb, limited to in-frame sequences with V and J called. Missing clones are a known gap in these copies; in checked studies unresolved V genes cover under half, and the rest lacks a known reason. The V and J calls and the clone size are those of that table, but D and trimming were determined from the DNA. This sample lists 6,000 to 9,500 clones; 60% to 70% were detected once. Together, the top ten hold roughly 19% of the sample.

The germline V gene sets CDR1 to LGHNA and CDR2 to YSLEER. Taken from cysteine to phenylalanine, the CDR3 has 16 residues. Only the CDR3 portion is preserved as DNA: 48 bases, with reading frame beginning at the first base. Clipping removes 4 bases from V and 5 bases from J, with 8 as the unmatched junction base count. Worth noting for this clone: This clone's antigen is unknown. Base quality data are lacking; no much larger clone is found one base away.

The material sequenced was CD4+ T cells sorted from PBMCs after 18-hour stimulation, taken from a patient who received antiretroviral therapy. Reading the label with the study, this specimen's cell subset or site is: CD40L+CD69+ CD4 T cells responding to CMV lysate. The V and J genes are TRBV4-3 and TRBJ1-2; TRBD1 aligns with 12 central bases. The clonotype was recovered from an adult man with HIV who was CMV-seropositive. The CDR3 here reads CASSPAGTGGVYGYTF. The DNA sequence reads TGCGCCAGCAGCCCCGCCGGGACAGGGGGCGTATATGGCTACACCTTC.